The clone carrying this TCR beta chain occurred a few times. The antigen remains unidentified. The data belong to a study of T-cell memory formation after mild COVID-19. General study points: Cross-reactive memory apparently joined, as some responding clones appeared in pre-infection memory.

From the 5' RACE reads, TCRdb called clonotypes with MiXCR, one entry per CDR3 protein. This table has around 190,000 distinct CDR3 sequences, roughly 20% appearing once. Germline assignment: CDR1 SGHRS and CDR2 YFSETQ. This CDR3 contains 16 residues. The J segment lost 2 bases and the V segment lost 5 bases, leaving 10 bases of the junction unmatched. Sequencing input: PBMCs or a T cell subset sorted from them (not recorded which). The rearrangement uses TRBV5-1 and TRBJ2-3; 8 bases line up with TRBD1. The receptor was derived from a man between 18 and 35 years old who had mild COVID-19 (a few samples of this study predate the infection). Cell type and time point are not known. The DNA for the CDR3 is TGCGCCAGCAGAATCGGACAGGGTAGTCCCACAGATACGCAGTATTTT. Translation: CASRIGQGSPTDTQYF.